This T cell receptor beta chain is from a study of vaccination effects on CD4 cells after COVID-19. Study as a whole: It was a median of 72 days after the second dose that post-vaccine samples were obtained. Study results and limitations: Late in the post-vaccination period, infection-induced and vaccine-induced clones underwent marked clonal contraction.

CDR3 length: 16 amino acids. The ends lost 2 bases at V and 9 bases at J; junction bases unmatched: 12. Per the germline V gene, CDR1 is MGHDK and CDR2 is SYGVNS. Profiled with immunoSEQ multiplex PCR; TCRdb holds only in-frame clones, not every one. The sample has fewer than 90,000 clones; roughly 73% are singletons. Points on this clone: What it binds is not known.

Before sequencing took place, the ViraFEST assay used viral peptide pools to expand antigen-specific CD4+ T cells. Upon completion of around ten days in culture, CD4+ T cells were isolated. Everyone in the study got two shots of either the BNT162b2 or mRNA-1273 vaccine. Cells had half their medium changed to IL-2 medium on days 3 and 7. The chain couples TRBV25-1 to TRBJ2-1; the match to TRBD2 covers 8 bases. This TCR derives from a human donor who received a COVID-19 vaccine. The specimen was CD4+ T cells from PBMCs cultured with HCoV-OC43 spike peptides, collected after COVID-19 vaccination. The subset: HCoV-OC43 spike overlapping peptide pool stimulation. The CDR3 reads CASSEAGTRAGGEQFF. The CDR3 DNA reads TGTGCCAGCAGTGAAGCAGGGACTCGGGCGGGGGGTGAGCAGTTCTTC.